The 10 T cell receptor beta chains given below trace back to one sample, sequenced in a study of shared clonotypes between healthy human individuals. Assay used: immunoSEQ multiplex PCR; TCRdb lists only in-frame clones, some missing. Among approximately 1,500,000 clones listed, around 98% were seen once. The sequenced sample was naive CD4+ T cells sorted from blood. This sample's subset: CD45RA+ positively selected. These receptors were obtained from a man aged 25-45 years in good health.

This chain links TRBV6-1 with TRBJ2-7; 10 bases fit TRBD1. CDR3 length: 14 residues. J was trimmed by 2 bases and V by 6 bases; bases with no gene match: 4. Germline CDR1 and CDR2: MNHNS and SASEGT. DNA for the CDR3: TGTGCCAGCAGGCGGGACAGGGGTACCTACGAGCAGTACTTC. Residues: CASRRDRGTYEQYF.

This chain links TRBV6-1 with TRBJ2-7; possibly TRBD1 for D (6 bases). V was cut by 5 bases and J by 0 bases, with 14 bases left in between. CDR1 and CDR2 from the germline V gene are MNHNS and SASEGT. The CDR3 runs 15 residues. The DNA for the CDR3 is TGTGCCAGCAGTCTCCGAGAGGGGGTCTCCTACGAGCAGTACTTC. This gives the protein CASSLREGVSYEQYF.

The V gene is TRBV5-1, the J gene TRBJ2-3; TRBD1 matches at 9 bases. The germline V gene has CDR1 SGHRS and CDR2 YFSETQ. Trimming at V came to 9 bases and at J to 1 base, leaving 12 bases not matched to a gene. The CDR3 runs to 16 residues. CDR3 amino acids: CATRQGEAFGTDTQYF. The CDR3 DNA reads TGCGCCACCCGACAGGGGGAGGCCTTCGGCACAGATACGCAGTATTTT. Combining the CDR3 with reference TRBV5-1 and TRBJ2-3 gives the whole variable domain KAGVTQTPRYLIKTRGQQVTLSCSPISGHRSVSWYQQTPGQGLQFLFEYFSETQRNKGNFPGRFSGRQFSNSRSEMNVSTLELGDSALYLCATRQGEAFGTDTQYFGPGTRLTVL.

The J gene is TRBJ1-4, the V gene TRBV5-1; tentative D call: TRBD1 (5 bases). Trimming shortened V by 0 bases and J by 8 bases, and 8 bases separated the two germline ends. Germline V gives CDR1 SGHRS, CDR2 YFSETQ. The CDR3 contains 13 residues. CDR3 nucleotide sequence: TGCGCCAGCAGCTTGGCTGGACAAGAAAAACTGTTTTTT. Its protein is CASSLAGQEKLFF.

J is TRBJ2-7 and V is TRBV29-1; D perhaps matches TRBD2 (6 bases). V was shortened by 6 bases and J by 6 bases, with 18 bases between the two germline ends. The germline CDR1 and CDR2 sequences are SQVTM and ANQGSEA. CDR3 length: 13 residues. The CDR3 loop is CSVARGKEGEQYF. The CDR3 DNA reads TGCAGCGTCGCAAGGGGCAAGGAGGGCGAGCAGTACTTC.

The chain links TRBV9 to TRBJ1-3; D unclear. V was pared by 0 bases and J by 0 bases, with 10 bases between. Germline lookup yields CDR1 SGDLS and CDR2 YYNGEE. This CDR3 comprises 16 residues. The DNA for the CDR3 is TGTGCCAGCAGCGTAGAGGCCGGAAGCTCTGGAAACACCATATATTTT. It codes for CASSVEAGSSGNTIYF.

This clone was found once. CDR3 in DNA: TGTGCCAGCCATGGACAGGGGCTCCTTGGCGAGCAGTACTTC. This codes for CASHGQGLLGEQYF. J is TRBJ2-7 and V is TRBV5-6, with 9 bases lining up with TRBD1. This CDR3 comprises 14 residues. J gave up 6 bases and V 7 bases, and 11 bases lay outside the gene matches. In germline, CDR1 is SGHDT, CDR2 YYEEEE.

The chain links TRBV9 to TRBJ1-1; no firm D call. This CDR3 has 14 amino acids. The ends were cut back, 2 bases at V and 1 base at J, with 9 bases in the middle. Germline V gene data show CDR1 as SGDLS and CDR2 as YYNGEE. The CDR3 bases are TGTGCCAGCAGCGTGGGCAGGTGGAACACTGAAGCTTTCTTT. This encodes CASSVGRWNTEAFF.

The genes are TRBV15 and TRBJ2-3, with D tentatively TRBD1 or TRBD2 (5 bases each). Between the trimmed V and J ends, which lost 0 bases and 5 bases, there was a span of 18 bases. There are 17 residues in the CDR3. CDR1 and CDR2 (germline): LNHNV, YYDKDF (reference sequence). This chain's CDR3 is CATSRDRLARDRDTQYF. The CDR3 DNA reads as TGTGCCACCAGCAGAGACAGGCTAGCCCGGGACCGAGATACGCAGTATTTT.

This sequence joins TRBV2 and TRBJ1-4; possibly TRBD1 for D (5 bases). CDR3 length: 13 residues. Germline-derived CDR1 and CDR2 are SNHLY and FYNNEI. V shed 2 bases and J shed 10 bases, with 11 bases lying between them. CDR3 sequence: CASSERRGGKLFF. CDR3 DNA sequence: TGTGCCAGCAGTGAAAGGAGGGGTGGAAAACTGTTTTTT.